This paragraph covers one T cell receptor beta chain sequence. Its antigen is currently unknown. TCRdb reprocessed the reads with MiXCR, giving one entry per CDR3 protein. The table shows 830,000 or so distinct CDR3 sequences, with 32% occurring only once. These data come from a study of T cell repertoires in cytomegalovirus infection. Germline CDR1 reads SEHNR; CDR2 reads FQNEAQ (reference sequence). V was trimmed by 4 bases and J by 10 bases, leaving 19 bases between them. The CDR3 contains 14 residues. The chain carries TRBV7-9 and TRBJ1-1; D is perhaps TRBD1 (5 bases). The receptor was derived from a human donor in good health (CMV status not recorded). Some clones in this sample may be carry-over from other donors' samples. The starting material was cultured CD8+ T cells from PBMCs, obtained from culture after CMV antigen stimulation. The CDR3 here is CASSSLDQSQGAFF. CDR3 bases: TGTGCCAGCAGCTCCCTCGACCAAAGCCAGGGAGCTTTCTTT.